This T cell receptor (beta chain) comes out of a study of neoadjuvant nivolumab and ipilimumab in lung cancer. Study outcomes and limitations: From pretherapy to surgery, tumor richness and clonality rose with dual therapy. Blood richness before therapy tracked richness in tumors resected after neoadjuvant therapy.

Generated by immunoSEQ multiplex PCR, the TCRdb table keeps only in-frame clones and is missing some. Counted here are around 13,000 clones, less than 75% occurring once; the ten biggest clones make up around 27%. To note about this clone: Its target is unknown.

The CDR3 loop spans 11 amino acids. Trimming took off 3 bases at V and 5 bases at J, with 8 bases between the two ends. The germline V gene encodes CDR1 DFQATT and CDR2 SNEGSKA (reference sequence). Sequenced material: peripheral blood, taken after neoadjuvant nivolumab, alone or with ipilimumab, at or shortly before surgery. The V call is TRBV20-1, the J call TRBJ2-7; D gene uncertain. The origin of this receptor is an adult with non-small cell lung cancer. The CDR3 region has the DNA TGCAGTGCTAGCCAGGTAAACGAGCAGTACTTC. Translated: CSASQVNEQYF.